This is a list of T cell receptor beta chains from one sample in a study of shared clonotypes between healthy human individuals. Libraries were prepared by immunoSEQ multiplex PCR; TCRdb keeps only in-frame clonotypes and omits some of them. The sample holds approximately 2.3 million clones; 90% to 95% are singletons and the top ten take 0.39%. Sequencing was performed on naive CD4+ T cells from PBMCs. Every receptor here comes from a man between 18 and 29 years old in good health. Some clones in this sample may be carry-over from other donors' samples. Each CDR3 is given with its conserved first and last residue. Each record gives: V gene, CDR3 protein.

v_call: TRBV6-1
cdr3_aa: CASSEGGKNTEAFF

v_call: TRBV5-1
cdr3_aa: CASSLRGWDNYGYTF

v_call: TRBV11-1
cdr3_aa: CASSLIRASYEQYF

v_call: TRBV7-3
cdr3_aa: CASSTTSGAYNEQFF

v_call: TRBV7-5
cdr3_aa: CVRSSTGHNYGYTF

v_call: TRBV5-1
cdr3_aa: CASSLAGSYEQYF

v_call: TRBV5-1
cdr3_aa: CASSLSTRTYNEQFF

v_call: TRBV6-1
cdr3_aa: CASSVERVSYEQYF

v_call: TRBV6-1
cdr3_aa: CASSADILLSGNTIYF

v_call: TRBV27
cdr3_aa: CASSSGGWNTGELFF

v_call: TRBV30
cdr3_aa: CAWSVREYRELFF

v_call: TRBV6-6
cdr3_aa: CASSYPGQMNTEAFF

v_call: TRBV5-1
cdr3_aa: CASSLEAVLAGVDEQFF

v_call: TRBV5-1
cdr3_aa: CASSWGLAGGPDTQYF

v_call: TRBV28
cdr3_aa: CASKDSWGGYTF

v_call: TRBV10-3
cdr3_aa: CAISGQGARYEQYF

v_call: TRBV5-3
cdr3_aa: CARTKFLAGVTYEQYF

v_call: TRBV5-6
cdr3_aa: CASSLAAVNTEAFF

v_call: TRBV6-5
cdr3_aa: CASSYQRFVNEQFF

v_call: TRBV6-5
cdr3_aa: CASSPRGTGLNIQYF

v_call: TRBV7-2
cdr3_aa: CASSLVRAGGNRDTQYF

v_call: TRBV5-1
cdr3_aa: CASSRGTDNEQFF

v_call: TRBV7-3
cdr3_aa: CASSLGPDRNYGYTF

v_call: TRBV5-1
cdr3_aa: CASSLGRGDYQETQYF

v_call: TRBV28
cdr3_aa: CASSSGGFWGNTIYF

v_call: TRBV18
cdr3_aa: CASSPPALSEQYF

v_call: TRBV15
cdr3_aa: CATSRGGAGDEKLFF

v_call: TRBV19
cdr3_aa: CASSQLGGFYEQYF

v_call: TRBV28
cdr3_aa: CASSPPQGGGRTEAFF

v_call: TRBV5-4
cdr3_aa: CASSLGGRRAEKLFF

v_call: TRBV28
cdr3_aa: CASNEQFNEKLFF

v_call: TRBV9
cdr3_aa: CASSVEAEPLYNEQFF

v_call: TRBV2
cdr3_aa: CASMFGTGEKLFF

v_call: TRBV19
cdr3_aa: CASSIRTAKETQYF

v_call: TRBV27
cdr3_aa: CASSLSGTGSYTF

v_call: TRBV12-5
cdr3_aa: CASGLARTGAGNEQFF

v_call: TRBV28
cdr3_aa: CASRLSGAQETQYF

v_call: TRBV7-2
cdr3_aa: CASSLSRQILPQHF

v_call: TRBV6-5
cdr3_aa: CASSYSTTGGAHTQYF

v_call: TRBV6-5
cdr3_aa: CASKQGEYANEKLFF

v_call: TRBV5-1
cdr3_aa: CASSLDGQGVSYEQYF

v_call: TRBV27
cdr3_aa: CASSFRVGEQYF

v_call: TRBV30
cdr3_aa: CARRARGGNTIYF

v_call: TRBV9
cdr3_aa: CASSPGLAEETQYF

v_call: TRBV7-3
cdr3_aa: CASSLRAGDNEQFF

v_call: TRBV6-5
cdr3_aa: CASSAGQSNQPQHF

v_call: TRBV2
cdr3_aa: CASSFGQGPSPDTQYF

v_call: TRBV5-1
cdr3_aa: CASSQTSAAGTGYEQYF